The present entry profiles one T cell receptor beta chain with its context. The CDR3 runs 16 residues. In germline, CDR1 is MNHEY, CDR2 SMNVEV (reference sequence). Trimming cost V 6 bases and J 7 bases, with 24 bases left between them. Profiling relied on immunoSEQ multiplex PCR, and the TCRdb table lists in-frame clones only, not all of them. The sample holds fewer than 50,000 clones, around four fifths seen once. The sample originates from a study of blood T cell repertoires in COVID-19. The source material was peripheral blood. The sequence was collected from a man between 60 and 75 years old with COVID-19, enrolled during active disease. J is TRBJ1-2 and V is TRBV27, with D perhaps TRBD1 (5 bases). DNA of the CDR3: TGTGCCAGCAGATCCCTATCGGGGACGGAGGGCTTTGGCTACACCTTC. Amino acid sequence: CASRSLSGTEGFGYTF.